Below, 7 T cell receptor beta chains from the same sample are listed, as sequenced in a study of cytotoxic CD8 clonotypes in ibrutinib-treated CLL (dated by TCRdb to the early 2020s). Library construction relied on the immunoSEQ multiplex PCR assay. The table was pulled from immuneACCESS by TCRdb, which kept in-frame rearrangements only. Such tables lose some clones; where checked, under half of the loss comes from unresolved V genes, and the rest has no known cause. The sample yields under 200,000 clones; 70% to 85% were counted once. The ten most abundant clones make up about 4.3% of the sample. The time point label for this specimen denotes: around 25 months on ibrutinib. Here the sequenced sample was PBMCs, taken after 24 months of ibrutinib treatment. Receptor source: a human donor with chronic lymphocytic leukemia.

This chain uses TRBV5-1 with TRBJ2-5; TRBD2 matches 7 bases. The germline CDR1 and CDR2 sequences are SGHRS and YFSETQ. V lost 3 bases, J lost 5 bases, and 4 bases stayed unmatched. The CDR3 consists of 13 residues. The CDR3 DNA reads TGCGCCAGCAGCTCCCAGGGAGGGGAGACCCAGTACTTC. This gives the protein CASSSQGGETQYF. Full variable domain (remainder filled in from reference TRBV5-1 and TRBJ2-5): KAGVTQTPRYLIKTRGQQVTLSCSPISGHRSVSWYQQTPGQGLQFLFEYFSETQRNKGNFPGRFSGRQFSNSRSEMNVSTLELGDSALYLCASSSQGGETQYFGPGTRLLVL.

This clone appeared a single time. CDR3 in DNA: TGTGCCAGCAGCTTGGGGAGCGGGGGAGACAATACGCAGTATTTT. It specifies CASSLGSGGDNTQYF. The chain links TRBV7-9 to TRBJ2-3; 8 nucleotides agree with TRBD2. This CDR3 is built from 15 residues. The germline gives CDR1 SEHNR, CDR2 FQNEAQ (reference sequence). The junction had 9 bases not matched to a gene; V was cut back by 3 bases and J by 7 bases.

This clone showed up just once. The rearrangement links TRBV5-6 to TRBJ1-2, with D tentatively TRBD1 (5 bases). Trimming removed 0 bases from V and 4 bases from J, with 13 bases in between. The germline V gene encodes CDR1 SGHDT and CDR2 YYEEEE. This CDR3 is 15 amino acids long. The CDR3 bases are TGTGCCAGCAGCTTGGATCGGCAGGGAACCTATGGCTACACCTTC. Its protein is CASSLDRQGTYGYTF.

This clone came up a few times. The V gene is TRBV9, the J gene TRBJ2-1; 7 bases map to TRBD1. The germline V gene encodes CDR1 SGDLS and CDR2 YYNGEE. This CDR3 comprises 14 residues. V gave up 4 bases and J gave up 9 bases; unmatched junction bases: 10. The CDR3 loop is CASSTLQGDREQFF. In DNA, the CDR3 is TGTGCCAGCAGCACCTTGCAGGGGGACCGTGAGCAGTTCTTC.

This sequence joins TRBV7-9 and TRBJ1-1; the D gene is possibly TRBD1 (6 bases). This CDR3 comprises 15 residues. V was shortened by 2 bases and J by 2 bases, with 12 bases between the two germline ends. Germline CDR1 reads SEHNR; CDR2 reads FQNEAQ (reference sequence). The CDR3 sequence: CASSLRGEANTEAFF. The CDR3 DNA follows: TGTGCCAGCAGCTTAAGGGGGGAAGCAAACACTGAAGCTTTCTTT.

The rearrangement links TRBV11-3 to TRBJ1-1, with D possibly being TRBD1 (5 bases). The germline V and J ends were trimmed by 0 bases and 4 bases, with 12 bases remaining between them. The CDR3 spans 15 residues. CDR1 is SGHNT and CDR2 is YENEEA in the germline V gene. This CDR3 reads CASSLDGRRGTEAFF. The CDR3 DNA reads as TGTGCCAGCAGCTTAGATGGGCGGAGGGGCACTGAAGCTTTCTTT.

This sequence joins TRBV4-1 and TRBJ1-1, with D tentatively TRBD1 (5 bases). The germline V and J ends were trimmed by 4 bases and 0 bases, with 9 bases remaining between them. There are 14 residues in the CDR3. Germline V lookup: CDR1 MGHRA, CDR2 YSYEKL. CDR3 sequence (DNA): TGCGCCAGCAGCCCGGGGGGTCTGAACACTGAAGCTTTCTTT. It yields the protein CASSPGGLNTEAFF.